The 4 T cell receptor beta chains in this list originate from one sample, sequenced in a study of blood T cell repertoires in COVID-19. Some clones are missing from TCRdb's copy, which holds only in-frame ones; the method was immunoSEQ multiplex PCR. In the table there are under 250,000 clones, roughly 83% of which are singletons. Sequenced: peripheral blood. The receptors shown here come from a woman aged 80 or over with COVID-19, enrolled during active disease.

Points on this clone: The junction departs from germline at one end; a sequencing error may be responsible. The chain employs TRBV6-6 and TRBJ1-2; 9 nucleotides align to TRBD1. Germline V gives CDR1 MNHNY, CDR2 SVGAGI (reference sequence). The CDR3 contains 13 residues. The CDR3 DNA reads as TGTGCCGGCAGTGGGACAGGGACTGTTGGCTACACCTTC. Translating gives CAGSGTGTVGYTF.

This clone was seen only once. The V and J genes are TRBV19 and TRBJ2-1, with a tentative D call TRBD2 (6 bases). Trimming left V 6 bases short and J 2 bases short, with 14 bases between. The length of the CDR3 is 15 residues. CDR1 is LNHDA, CDR2 SQIVND, per germline (reference sequence). The CDR3 DNA is TGTGCCAGTAGGCCGAGAACGGGAGCCTACAATGAGCAGTTCTTC. Translating it yields CASRPRTGAYNEQFF.

The V call is TRBV19, the J call TRBJ1-6, with TRBD1 matching over 8 bases. J gave up 7 bases and V 5 bases, and 7 bases lay outside the gene matches. Germline lookup yields CDR1 LNHDA and CDR2 SQIVND (reference sequence). The CDR3 consists of 15 residues. CDR3 coding DNA: TGTGCCAGTAGTGCTCGGACAGGGACGAATTCACCCCTCCACTTT. It encodes CASSARTGTNSPLHF.

The CDR3 loop is CASSPYPSGQNGYTF. In DNA, the CDR3 is TGTGCCAGCAGCCCCTACCCCTCAGGGCAAAATGGCTACACCTTC. The J gene is TRBJ1-2, the V gene TRBV3-1 (or the pseudogene TRBV3-2), with D perhaps matching TRBD1 (5 bases). Trimming pared 4 bases from V and 6 bases from J, leaving 18 bases between. The length of the CDR3 is 15 residues. Germline lookup yields CDR1 LGHDT and CDR2 YNNKEL (reference sequence).